The 8 T cell receptor beta chains below were found in one sample sequenced in a study of blood T cell repertoires in COVID-19. Clones were sequenced by immunoSEQ multiplex PCR, and TCRdb holds only the in-frame ones, with some missing. The sample carries about 240,000 clones, 86% recorded once. Input material: peripheral blood. These TCRs come from a man aged 55 to 70 with acute or convalescent COVID-19.

This rearrangement joins TRBV7-3 to TRBJ2-7; possibly TRBD2 for D (6 bases). CDR1 and CDR2 (germline): SGHTA, FQGTGA. V was shortened by 1 base and J by 0 bases, with 10 bases between the two germline ends. The CDR3 spans 15 residues. CDR3 DNA: TGTGCCAGCAGCTTAAATGGAGGGAGCTCCTACGAGCAGTACTTC. Translating gives CASSLNGGSSYEQYF.

The chain uses TRBV6-5 and TRBJ2-7, with TRBD2 matching over 8 bases. The V gene end was trimmed by 7 bases and the J gene end by 5 bases; junction bases not matched to a gene: 10. Per the germline V gene, CDR1 is MNHEY and CDR2 is SVGAGI. The CDR3 sequence is 14 residues long. The CDR3 reads CASTPTGGVHEQYF. The CDR3 nucleotides are TGTGCCAGCACCCCCACGGGGGGGGTCCACGAGCAGTACTTC.

The genes are TRBV9 and TRBJ1-1, with a possible D match to TRBD1 (5 bases). The germline V gene has CDR1 SGDLS and CDR2 YYNGEE. CDR3 size: 13 residues. V shed 3 bases and J shed 7 bases, with 13 bases lying between them. The CDR3: CASSADMPIEAFF. The CDR3 DNA reads TGTGCCAGCAGCGCGGACATGCCGATTGAAGCTTTCTTT.

This clone was observed once. The CDR3 DNA follows: TGTGCCAGCAGCTTAAAGGGGGCCGCTGAAGCTTTCTTT. It yields the protein CASSLKGAAEAFF. The rearrangement joins TRBV11-1 to TRBJ1-1, with 7 nucleotides matching TRBD1. The germline V gene has CDR1 SGHAT and CDR2 FQDESV (reference sequence). V lost 2 bases and J lost 6; bases outside the gene matches: 3. The CDR3 consists of 13 residues.

This chain joins TRBV7-6 and TRBJ2-5, with D possibly TRBD2 on 6 matching bases. Germline V lookup: CDR1 SGHVS, CDR2 FNYEAQ. The V end lost 4 bases, the J end lost 0 bases, and 15 bases lay between the germline ends. This CDR3 has 16 residues. This chain's CDR3 is CASSSRGPGYQETQYF. For the CDR3, the DNA is TGTGCCAGCAGCTCGCGGGGCCCGGGGTACCAAGAGACCCAGTACTTC.

On this clone: The same CDR3 also results from other DNA sequences found in this sample. The chain employs TRBV6-5 and TRBJ1-1; D not certain. Germline assignment: CDR1 MNHEY and CDR2 SVGAGI. Trimming took off 6 bases at V and 4 bases at J, with 9 bases between the two ends. The CDR3 sequence is 12 residues long. In DNA, the CDR3 is TGTGCCAGCAGCATACGCGGCACTGAAGCTTTCTTT. It translates to CASSIRGTEAFF.

The chain joins TRBV6-5 to TRBJ1-1, with D possibly being TRBD1 (5 bases). CDR3 size: 14 residues. Germline lookup yields CDR1 MNHEY and CDR2 SVGAGI. Trimming pared 6 bases from V and 5 bases from J, leaving 16 bases between. The CDR3 loop reads CASRETELRTEAFF. DNA for the CDR3: TGTGCCAGCAGGGAGACAGAACTACGGACTGAAGCTTTCTTT.

The J gene is TRBJ1-4, the V gene TRBV11-2; no definite D call. Per the germline V gene, CDR1 is SGHAT and CDR2 is FQNNGV. The V end lost 3 bases, the J end lost 7 bases, and 12 bases lay between the germline ends. The CDR3 sequence is 14 residues long. The CDR3 loop reads CASSFPSEGEKLFF. For the CDR3, the DNA is TGTGCCAGCAGCTTCCCCTCTGAGGGTGAAAAACTGTTTTTT.